This entry describes one TCR beta chain. This table comes from immunoSEQ multiplex PCR, and its TCRdb copy is limited to in-frame clones, with some not included. The sample shows about 130,000 clones, almost 85% of them seen only once. The sample belongs to a study of cytomegalovirus exposure and HLA in healthy donors. Study at large: It was reported in a later analysis that the same platform had been used for the roughly 130 validation repertoires as for the 550 to 700 first-cohort repertoires.

The CDR3 runs to 13 residues. Trimming cost V 4 bases and J 5 bases, with 12 bases left between them. Germline loops: CDR1 SGDLS, CDR2 YYNGEE. Sample: PBMCs. The chain is built from TRBV9 and TRBJ1-1; D uncertain. The clonotype comes from a man aged 25-45 years in good health and CMV-seropositive. This CDR3 reads CASSPPSVTEAFF. The CDR3 DNA follows: TGTGCCAGCAGCCCCCCTTCAGTTACTGAAGCTTTCTTT.